The 23 T cell receptor beta chains below were found in one sample sequenced in a study of Ad26.COV2.S vaccination and SARS-CoV-2 variants. Method: immunoSEQ multiplex PCR; TCRdb's copy keeps in-frame clones and lacks some. The repertoire holds roughly 400,000 clones, with around 92% as singletons. The sample's treatment: around 19 received Ad26.COV2.S at low or high dose, single or two shots; roughly 5 received placebo; per-sample allocation not given. After the first vaccine or placebo injection, samples were drawn on day 63. The sample was peripheral blood, taken in a trial of Ad26.COV2.S vaccine versus placebo. These TCRs come from a person between 18 and 60 years old who received the Ad26.COV2.S COVID-19 vaccine or a placebo.

This clone was recorded once. V gene TRBV19 combines with J gene TRBJ1-1; the D is unclear. The CDR3 is 17 amino acids. The germline CDR1 and CDR2 sequences are LNHDA and SQIVND (reference sequence). The V and J ends lost 4 bases and 3 bases respectively, with 21 bases between them. This chain's CDR3 is CASSKGRIALRDTEAFF. DNA of the CDR3: TGTGCCAGTAGTAAGGGCAGGATCGCCCTAAGGGACACTGAAGCTTTCTTT.

The chain carries TRBV6-2 or TRBV6-3 and TRBJ2-2; the match to TRBD2 covers 15 bases. The V gene end was trimmed by 6 bases and the J gene end by 5 bases; junction bases not matched to a gene: 7. Germline V lookup: CDR1 MNHEY, CDR2 SVGEGT. The length of the CDR3 is 17 residues. The CDR3 coding sequence is TGTGCCAGCAGCCCCGGACTAGCGGGGGGGAAAACCGGGGAGCTGTTTTTT. Protein sequence: CASSPGLAGGKTGELFF.

The chain couples TRBV5-6 to TRBJ2-1, with D tentatively TRBD1 (6 bases). Trimming took 0 bases from V and 0 from J, leaving 10 bases between them. Germline V lookup: CDR1 SGHDT, CDR2 YYEEEE. This CDR3 is 16 amino acids long. The DNA of the CDR3 is TGTGCCAGCAGCTTGGACAGGGTATTCTCCTACAATGAGCAGTTCTTC. Amino acid sequence: CASSLDRVFSYNEQFF.

The chain employs TRBV5-6 and TRBJ2-2; D gene uncertain. With 0 bases removed from V and 7 bases from J, the gap between germline ends came to 10 bases. The germline V gene has CDR1 SGHDT and CDR2 YYEEEE. There are 14 residues in the CDR3. The CDR3 region is CASSLGGFDGELFF. The CDR3, as DNA: TGTGCCAGCAGCTTGGGGGGTTTTGACGGGGAGCTGTTTTTT. The full variable domain, with the rest looked up from reference TRBV5-6 and TRBJ2-2, is DAGVTQSPTHLIKTRGQQVTLRCSPKSGHDTVSWYQQALGQGPQFIFQYYEEEERQRGNFPDRFSGHQFPNYSSELNVNALLLGDSALYLCASSLGGFDGELFFGEGSRLTVL.

The chain couples TRBV19 to TRBJ2-3; 15 nucleotides align to TRBD2. This CDR3 spans 20 amino acids. The V and J ends lost 5 bases and 2 bases, in that order; junction bases with no gene match: 14. Looked up from germline, CDR1 is LNHDA and CDR2 is SQIVND (reference sequence). CDR3 in amino acids: CASSPGLAGGEMVPTDTQYF. CDR3 coding DNA: TGTGCCAGTAGTCCCGGACTAGCGGGGGGGGAGATGGTCCCCACAGATACGCAGTATTTT.

This clone was found once. The chain employs TRBV7-2 and TRBJ2-7, with TRBD2 matching over 8 bases. CDR3 length: 16 residues. Germline trimming cut 4 bases from V and 4 bases from J; bases unmatched to any gene: 12. Germline lookup yields CDR1 SGHTA and CDR2 FQGNSA. The CDR3 region is CASSWGPSSGGYEQYF. The CDR3 region has the DNA TGTGCCAGCAGCTGGGGTCCATCGAGCGGGGGTTACGAGCAGTACTTC.

This rearrangement joins TRBV4-1 to TRBJ1-2; a possible D gene is TRBD1 (5 bases). This CDR3 contains 15 residues. V lost 6 bases and J 3 bases, leaving 17 bases between the germline ends. Looked up from germline, CDR1 is MGHRA and CDR2 is YSYEKL. CDR3 region: CASRGLGQADYGYTF. The CDR3 DNA reads as TGCGCCAGCAGGGGGTTGGGGCAGGCCGACTATGGCTACACCTTC.

The CDR3 spells CASSLNSLNYEQYF. The DNA of the CDR3 is TGCGCCAGCAGCTTGAACTCCCTCAACTACGAGCAGTACTTC. The chain joins TRBV5-1 to TRBJ2-7, with unresolved D. From germline, CDR1 is SGHRS and CDR2 YFSETQ. Trimming pared 1 base from V and 3 bases from J, leaving 11 bases between. The CDR3 is 14 residues long. Looking up the rest from reference TRBV5-1 and TRBJ2-7 gives the full variable domain: KAGVTQTPRYLIKTRGQQVTLSCSPISGHRSVSWYQQTPGQGLQFLFEYFSETQRNKGNFPGRFSGRQFSNSRSEMNVSTLELGDSALYLCASSLNSLNYEQYFGPGTRLTVT.

The V call is TRBV5-5, the J call TRBJ1-5; 7 bases align to TRBD1. The CDR3 has 15 residues. V shed 5 bases, J shed 4 bases, and the junction held 9 bases outside the gene matches. Germline-derived CDR1 and CDR2 are SGHKS and YYEKEE (reference sequence). The CDR3: CASRLTGLGNQPQHF. DNA of the CDR3: TGTGCCAGCAGATTGACAGGGTTGGGGAATCAGCCCCAGCATTTT.

The chain uses TRBV10-2 and TRBJ1-2; D remains ambiguous. The CDR3 has 15 amino acids. Germline values: CDR1 WSHSY, CDR2 SAAADI. V was shortened by 0 bases and J by 4 bases, with 12 bases between the two germline ends. In nucleotides, the CDR3 is TGCGCCAGCAGTGAGTCGATAGGGCGCAGCTATGGCTACACCTTC. Protein product: CASSESIGRSYGYTF.

This chain uses TRBV6-5 with TRBJ1-1; 7 nucleotides align to TRBD1. CDR1 is MNHEY, CDR2 SVGAGI, per germline. The junction had 4 bases not matched to a gene; V was cut back by 6 bases and J by 0 bases. CDR3 length equals 14 residues. CDR3 protein: CASRQQGLNTEAFF. Here the CDR3 DNA reads TGTGCCAGCAGGCAACAGGGGCTGAACACTGAAGCTTTCTTT.

The V call is TRBV19, the J call TRBJ1-5; no clear D. The CDR3 covers 12 residues. V lost 7 bases and J lost 4, with 8 bases in between. Germline-derived CDR1 and CDR2 are LNHDA and SQIVND (reference sequence). CDR3 DNA sequence: TGTGCCAGTACTCAGAAAAATCAGCCCCAGCATTTT. Amino acids: CASTQKNQPQHF.

This chain uses TRBV7-2 with TRBJ2-3, with TRBD2 matching over 13 bases. Trimming cost V 1 base and J 1 base; bases outside gene matches: 2. Germline-derived CDR1 and CDR2 are SGHTA and FQGNSA. CDR3 length equals 17 residues. CDR3 amino acids: CASSLGTSGGRTDTQYF. In DNA, the CDR3 is TGTGCCAGCAGCTTAGGGACTAGCGGGGGACGCACAGATACGCAGTATTTT. The variable domain in full, completed from reference TRBV7-2 and TRBJ2-3, reads GAGVSQSPSNKVTEKGKDVELRCDPISGHTALYWYRQSLGQGLEFLIYFQGNSAPDKSGLPSDRFSAERTGGSVSTLTIQRTQQEDSAVYLCASSLGTSGGRTDTQYFGPGTRLTVL.

V and J are TRBV5-1 and TRBJ2-1; 10 bases are shared with TRBD2. Per the germline V gene, CDR1 is SGHRS and CDR2 is YFSETQ. Unmatched junction bases numbered 3, after V lost 0 bases and J lost 3 bases. This CDR3 comprises 16 residues. The CDR3 reads CASSLVSGGNYNEQFF. As DNA, the CDR3 is TGCGCCAGCAGCTTGGTTAGCGGGGGGAACTACAATGAGCAGTTCTTC.

The chain is built from TRBV4-3 and TRBJ1-1; no reliable D call. There are 15 residues in the CDR3. The V gene's germline CDR1 is LGHNA and CDR2 YSLEER. Deletions cut 0 bases from V and 5 bases from J, with 13 bases between. CDR3 nucleotide sequence: TGCGCCAGCAGCCAAGATTATACGGGGTGGACTGAAGCTTTCTTT. It encodes CASSQDYTGWTEAFF.

This clone appeared once. V is TRBV7-2 and J is TRBJ2-3; the match to TRBD2 covers 7 bases. After removal of 3 bases from V and 2 bases from J, the junction contained 8 bases not matched to a gene. This CDR3 region has 16 residues. Germline CDR1 reads SGHTA; CDR2 reads FQGNSA. CDR3 DNA sequence: TGTGCCAGCAGCTTCCGGGCTAGCGGAACCACAGATACGCAGTATTTT. Translation: CASSFRASGTTDTQYF.

The chain combines TRBV5-4 with TRBJ2-3; D is undetermined. The V and J ends lost 0 bases and 0 bases respectively, with 8 bases between them. CDR1 is SGHNT, CDR2 YYREEE, per germline (reference sequence). CDR3 length: 15 residues. CDR3 sequence (DNA): TGTGCCAGCAGCTTGGCCAGACCGAGCACAGATACGCAGTATTTT. This sequence encodes CASSLARPSTDTQYF.

The chain carries TRBV7-9 and TRBJ2-5, with a weak D call TRBD1 (6 bases). The germline V gene has CDR1 SEHNR and CDR2 FQNEAQ (reference sequence). This CDR3 spans 14 amino acids. V lost 2 bases and J 5 bases, leaving 12 bases between the germline ends. CDR3 region: CASSLSGASETQYF. The DNA for the CDR3 is TGTGCCAGCAGCTTATCAGGGGCTAGCGAGACCCAGTACTTC.

The rearrangement joins TRBV19 to TRBJ1-1; D may be TRBD1 (6 bases). CDR1 LNHDA and CDR2 SQIVND come from the germline V gene (reference sequence). The CDR3 has 14 residues. V shed 6 bases and J shed 3 bases, with 14 bases lying between them. The CDR3 loop reads CASSLFHRDTEAFF. Here the CDR3 DNA reads TGTGCCAGTAGCCTTTTCCACAGGGACACTGAAGCTTTCTTT.

The chain joins TRBV19 to TRBJ2-2; D is undetermined. Trimming took off 7 bases at V and 1 base at J, with 7 bases between the two ends. The length of the CDR3 is 13 residues. Germline assignment: CDR1 LNHDA and CDR2 SQIVND (reference sequence). The CDR3 sequence is CASNVLNTGELFF. The DNA for the CDR3 is TGTGCCAGTAACGTCCTGAACACCGGGGAGCTGTTTTTT.

The gene calls are TRBV7-9 and TRBJ1-2, with D possibly matching TRBD1 (6 bases). Trimming removed 6 bases at V and 3 bases at J, with 26 bases between. The germline CDR1 and CDR2 sequences are SEHNR and FQNEAQ (reference sequence). This CDR3 is 18 amino acids long. This CDR3 reads CASRVVPAGGPIDYGYTF. The CDR3, as DNA: TGTGCCAGCAGGGTGGTCCCAGCGGGGGGGCCGATAGACTATGGCTACACCTTC.

The genes are TRBV30 and TRBJ2-5, with 7 bases fitting TRBD1. V was pared by 5 bases and J by 3 bases, with 6 bases of the junction left unmatched. This CDR3 comprises 13 residues. CDR1 and CDR2 (germline): GTSNPN, SVGIG (reference sequence). The CDR3, as DNA: TGTGCCTGGTGGGACAGAAGCAAAGAGACCCAGTACTTC. Translated, it gives CAWWDRSKETQYF.

The gene calls are TRBV7-2 and TRBJ2-5; 11 bases are a match to TRBD2. J lost 2 bases, V lost 1 base, and 3 bases had no gene match. Germline loops: CDR1 SGHTA, CDR2 FQGNSA. This CDR3 has 16 amino acids. CDR3 sequence: CASSLGGTSGQETQYF. CDR3 bases: TGTGCCAGCAGCTTAGGCGGGACTAGCGGACAAGAGACCCAGTACTTC. The variable domain in full, with the rest retrieved from reference TRBV7-2 and TRBJ2-5, is GAGVSQSPSNKVTEKGKDVELRCDPISGHTALYWYRQSLGQGLEFLIYFQGNSAPDKSGLPSDRFSAERTGGSVSTLTIQRTQQEDSAVYLCASSLGGTSGQETQYFGPGTRLLVL.